The 30 T cell receptor beta chains below were found in one sample sequenced in a study of T cell responses to AZD1222 COVID-19 vaccine. Profiling relied on immunoSEQ multiplex PCR, and the TCRdb table lists in-frame clones only, not all of them. The sample contains approximately 270,000 clones, roughly 93% of which appear only once. The material was peripheral blood, obtained 28 days after the second AZD1222 dose. All receptors derive from an adult who received the AZD1222 COVID-19 vaccine.

The gene calls are TRBV7-2 and TRBJ1-1; D might be TRBD1 (6 bases). V dropped 6 bases and J dropped 1 base, with 9 bases sitting between them. The CDR3 runs to 13 residues. CDR1 and CDR2 (germline): SGHTA, FQGNSA. CDR3 sequence: CASSLQGNTEAFF. CDR3 bases: TGTGCCAGCAGTCTACAGGGGAACACTGAAGCTTTCTTT.

The V call is TRBV18, the J call TRBJ1-1; TRBD1 matches 8 bases. Germline V gene sequence: CDR1 KGHSH, CDR2 LQKENI. The CDR3 is 15 amino acids. Trimming took 5 bases from V and 7 from J; bases not matched to a gene: 12. CDR3 amino acids: CASSSAPWDRNEAFF. The DNA for the CDR3 is TGTGCCAGCTCATCCGCTCCCTGGGACAGGAATGAAGCTTTCTTT.

The chain recombines TRBV4-1 with TRBJ1-1; 8 bases agree with TRBD1. This CDR3 has 16 residues. V lost 2 bases and J lost 1; bases outside the gene matches: 6. Germline CDR1 is MGHRA and CDR2 is YSYEKL. The chain's CDR3 is CASSQRQGARNTEAFF. CDR3 nucleotide sequence: TGCGCCAGCAGCCAACGGCAGGGGGCAAGGAACACTGAAGCTTTCTTT.

This chain joins TRBV29-1 and TRBJ1-2, with no clear D. The V gene's germline CDR1 is SQVTM and CDR2 ANQGSEA. The CDR3 runs 13 residues. The V end lost 0 bases, the J end lost 2 bases, and 7 bases lay between the germline ends. The CDR3 DNA is TGCAGCGTTGAAGAAGCACTAAACTATGGCTACACCTTC. This gives the protein CSVEEALNYGYTF.

This chain joins TRBV9 and TRBJ2-7, with TRBD1 matching over 8 bases. The trim removed 3 bases at V and 2 bases at J, leaving 4 bases unmatched. CDR3 length equals 14 residues. CDR1 and CDR2 from the germline V gene are SGDLS and YYNGEE. CDR3 loop: CASSGRDRTYEQYF. The CDR3 DNA reads as TGTGCCAGCAGCGGCCGGGACAGGACCTACGAGCAGTACTTC.

The chain combines TRBV29-1 with TRBJ2-1; D gene ambiguous. V was cut by 8 bases and J by 5 bases, with 10 bases left in between. The CDR3 loop spans 11 amino acids. Germline loops: CDR1 SQVTM, CDR2 ANQGSEA. CDR3 nucleotide sequence: TGCAGCTCCCATCCCCACAATGAGCAGTTCTTC. Its protein product is CSSHPHNEQFF.

This chain uses TRBV19 with TRBJ1-3; TRBD1 aligns across 7 bases. With V trimmed by 7 bases and J by 0 bases, 9 bases remained unmatched. Germline CDR1 reads LNHDA; CDR2 reads SQIVND (reference sequence). The CDR3 has 16 residues. The CDR3 DNA sequence: TGTGCCAGTACTAAGGGACAGTTCCACTCTGGAAACACCATATATTTT. Encoded protein: CASTKGQFHSGNTIYF.

The genes are TRBV7-9 and TRBJ2-1; perhaps TRBD2 as D (5 bases). V was cut by 5 bases and J by 0 bases, with 14 bases left in between. CDR1 is SEHNR and CDR2 is FQNEAQ in the germline V gene (reference sequence). CDR3 length equals 16 residues. The CDR3 reads CASSAEAESSYNEQFF. The CDR3 region has the DNA TGTGCCAGCAGCGCCGAAGCGGAAAGCTCCTACAATGAGCAGTTCTTC.

The gene calls are TRBV7-3 and TRBJ2-1; 9 bases are a match to TRBD2. Trimming removed 5 bases from V and 9 bases from J; junction bases left unmatched: 11. The CDR3 is made up of 15 amino acids. Germline assignment: CDR1 SGHTA and CDR2 FQGTGA. The CDR3 spells CASSPGKRGVGEQFF. The CDR3 DNA is TGTGCCAGCAGCCCGGGGAAGCGGGGGGTCGGTGAGCAGTTCTTC.

This CDR3 reads CASSGPQRESDEQFF. The CDR3 DNA reads TGTGCCAGCAGTGGCCCACAGCGGGAGTCCGATGAGCAGTTCTTC. The J gene is TRBJ2-1, the V gene TRBV6-2 or TRBV6-3; TRBD2 aligns across 8 bases. V shed 5 bases, J shed 8 bases, and the junction held 11 bases outside the gene matches. The CDR3 consists of 15 residues. Germline-derived CDR1 and CDR2 are MNHEY and SVGEGT.

The chain combines TRBV4-2 with TRBJ2-7; 7 bases match TRBD2. This CDR3 has 17 amino acids. Germline CDR1 and CDR2: LGHNA and YNFKEQ. The trim removed 2 bases at V and 4 bases at J, leaving 14 bases unmatched. CDR3 sequence (DNA): TGTGCCAGCAGCCAACCGTCAAGCGGGATCTCTAAATACGAGCAGTACTTC. It yields the protein CASSQPSSGISKYEQYF.

The rearrangement uses TRBV6-5 and TRBJ2-1; no reliable D call. The germline V gene encodes CDR1 MNHEY and CDR2 SVGAGI. CDR3 length equals 14 residues. With 0 bases removed from V and 7 bases from J, the gap between germline ends came to 10 bases. The CDR3 spells CASSYSKSRNEQFF. In nucleotides, the CDR3 is TGTGCCAGCAGTTACTCGAAGTCGAGGAATGAGCAGTTCTTC.

The CDR3 DNA sequence: TGTGCCAGCACCTATGGCCTGCAGGGGAATAATTCACCCCTCCACTTT. Its translation is CASTYGLQGNNSPLHF. The V call is TRBV28, the J call TRBJ1-6; TRBD1 might be the D (6 bases). The CDR3 has 16 residues. CDR1 is MDHEN and CDR2 is SYDVKM in the germline V gene. V was pared by 7 bases and J by 5 bases, with 18 bases between.

The chain couples TRBV6-5 to TRBJ1-5, with D maybe TRBD1 (6 bases). The length of the CDR3 is 15 residues. Germline V gene data show CDR1 as MNHEY and CDR2 as SVGAGI. Trimming took off 8 bases at V and 2 bases at J, with 16 bases between the two ends. This CDR3 reads CASGLGASGNQPQHF. The CDR3, as DNA: TGTGCCAGCGGTCTGGGGGCCAGCGGCAATCAGCCCCAGCATTTT.

This chain connects TRBV5-1 to TRBJ2-3, with 7 bases matching TRBD2. This CDR3 is built from 15 residues. Trimming cost V 0 bases and J 4 bases; bases outside gene matches: 5. CDR1 and CDR2 (germline): SGHRS, YFSETQ. The CDR3 nucleotides read TGCGCCAGCAGCTTGGTAGGCGGGAGCCCAGATACGCAGTATTTT. Protein: CASSLVGGSPDTQYF.

This chain links TRBV7-9 with TRBJ1-3; D gene unclear. With 5 bases removed from V and 0 bases from J, the gap between germline ends came to 17 bases. Germline V gives CDR1 SEHNR, CDR2 FQNEAQ (reference sequence). The CDR3 totals 17 residues. As DNA, the CDR3 is TGTGCCAGCAGCCCCAGGCAAGTCCTTCACTCTGGAAACACCATATATTTT. Protein sequence: CASSPRQVLHSGNTIYF.

Worth noting for this clone: The sample holds other DNA sequences that translate to the same CDR3. The genes are TRBV11-3 and TRBJ2-2; D tentatively reads TRBD1 or TRBD2 (5 bases each). Germline lookup yields CDR1 SGHNT and CDR2 YENEEA. V lost 3 bases to trimming and J lost 0 bases, with 5 bases between them. The CDR3 runs to 14 residues. DNA for the CDR3: TGTGCCAGCAGCTTGGGGGCGAACACCGGGGAGCTGTTTTTT. Translation gives CASSLGANTGELFF.

The chain combines TRBV4-1 with TRBJ1-2; maybe TRBD1 (5 bases). CDR1 is MGHRA, CDR2 YSYEKL, per germline. V dropped 2 bases and J dropped 8 bases, with 12 bases sitting between them. The CDR3 is 13 residues long. The CDR3 protein is CASSQPGLGGYTF. The CDR3 DNA reads TGCGCCAGCAGCCAACCGGGGCTTGGGGGCTACACCTTC.

This clone showed up just once. The rearrangement uses TRBV3-1 (or the pseudogene TRBV3-2) and TRBJ1-1; the D gene is possibly TRBD1 (5 bases). Trimming pared 4 bases from V and 4 bases from J, leaving 10 bases between. Germline CDR1 reads LGHDT; CDR2 reads YNNKEL (reference sequence). This CDR3 region has 13 residues. This CDR3 is CASSLRGGTEAFF. In DNA, the CDR3 is TGTGCCAGCAGCCTGAGGGGAGGCACTGAAGCTTTCTTT.

This rearrangement joins TRBV7-2 to TRBJ2-7; D gene ambiguous. CDR3 length: 15 amino acids. The V and J ends lost 1 base and 6 bases respectively, with 16 bases between them. CDR1 and CDR2 from the germline V gene are SGHTA and FQGNSA. The CDR3 loop is CASSLVSSAVVEQYF. CDR3 in DNA: TGTGCCAGCAGCTTAGTTAGTTCGGCAGTTGTCGAGCAGTACTTC. The full variable domain, its missing parts supplied by reference TRBV7-2 and TRBJ2-7, is GAGVSQSPSNKVTEKGKDVELRCDPISGHTALYWYRQSLGQGLEFLIYFQGNSAPDKSGLPSDRFSAERTGGSVSTLTIQRTQQEDSAVYLCASSLVSSAVVEQYFGPGTRLTVT.

V gene TRBV7-8 combines with J gene TRBJ1-1; the D gene is possibly TRBD1 (5 bases). CDR1 is SGHVS, CDR2 FQNEAQ, per germline. The V and J ends lost 4 bases and 1 base respectively, with 7 bases between them. The CDR3 is made up of 13 amino acids. CDR3 sequence: CASSSQGNTEAFF. The CDR3 coding sequence is TGTGCCAGCAGCTCCCAGGGGAACACTGAAGCTTTCTTT.

The chain employs TRBV11-2 and TRBJ2-1; the match to TRBD1 covers 7 bases. The length of the CDR3 is 15 residues. Germline trimming cut 5 bases from V and 4 bases from J; bases unmatched to any gene: 8. In germline, CDR1 is SGHAT, CDR2 FQNNGV. CDR3 protein: CASSIQGTSYNEQFF. The CDR3, as DNA: TGTGCCAGCAGCATACAGGGGACATCTTACAATGAGCAGTTCTTC.

This chain joins TRBV7-9 and TRBJ1-1, with D unresolved. Germline assignment: CDR1 SEHNR and CDR2 FQNEAQ (reference sequence). The CDR3 contains 14 residues. Trimming shortened V by 2 bases and J by 4 bases, and 11 bases separated the two germline ends. Written as DNA, the CDR3 is TGTGCCAGCAGCTTACTCCCCACCAGCACTGAAGCTTTCTTT. Protein sequence: CASSLLPTSTEAFF.

The chain carries TRBV11-2 and TRBJ1-6, with a tentative D call TRBD1 (5 bases). With 5 bases removed from V and 5 bases from J, the gap between germline ends came to 13 bases. Germline V lookup: CDR1 SGHAT, CDR2 FQNNGV. The CDR3 loop spans 15 amino acids. The CDR3 bases are TGTGCCAGCAGCCTATGGGGCCTAAATAATTCACCCCTCCACTTT. Amino acids: CASSLWGLNNSPLHF.

V and J are TRBV5-5 and TRBJ1-4; D not certain. Germline CDR1 reads SGHKS; CDR2 reads YYEKEE (reference sequence). V dropped 1 base and J dropped 5 bases, with 6 bases sitting between them. The CDR3 runs to 13 residues. CDR3 nucleotide sequence: TGTGCCAGCAGCTTGAGGGTAAATGAAAAACTGTTTTTT. Its protein product is CASSLRVNEKLFF.

The rearrangement uses TRBV5-4 and TRBJ1-2; tentatively, D is TRBD1 (6 bases). This CDR3 is 13 amino acids long. Trimming shortened V by 4 bases and J by 4 bases, and 11 bases separated the two germline ends. From germline, CDR1 is SGHNT and CDR2 YYREEE (reference sequence). CDR3 sequence (DNA): TGTGCCAGCAGCACGTCAGGGGTCTATGGCTACACCTTC. Its translation is CASSTSGVYGYTF. Full variable domain (outside the CDR3, taken from reference TRBV5-4 and TRBJ1-2): ETGVTQSPTHLIKTRGQQVTLRCSSQSGHNTVSWYQQALGQGPQFIFQYYREEENGRGNFPPRFSGLQFPNYSSELNVNALELDDSALYLCASSTSGVYGYTFGSGTRLTVV.

Turning to this clone: The same CDR3 is also encoded by other DNA sequences in this sample. The chain is built from TRBV19 and TRBJ2-2; D remains ambiguous. CDR1 and CDR2 (germline): LNHDA, SQIVND (reference sequence). V shed 8 bases and J shed 1 base, with 11 bases lying between them. The CDR3 is 14 amino acids. For the CDR3, the DNA is TGTGCCAGTTCTGGCTCTATGAACACCGGGGAGCTGTTTTTT. Its protein is CASSGSMNTGELFF. Variable domain in full (rest from reference TRBV19 and TRBJ2-2): DGGITQSPKYLFRKEGQNVTLSCEQNLNHDAMYWYRQDPGQGLRLIYYSQIVNDFQKGDIAEGYSVSREKKESFPLTVTSAQKNPTAFYLCASSGSMNTGELFFGEGSRLTVL.

J is TRBJ2-2 and V is TRBV3-1 (or the pseudogene TRBV3-2); D is ambiguous. CDR1 and CDR2 from the germline V gene are LGHDT and YNNKEL (reference sequence). V lost 4 bases, J lost 8 bases, and 8 bases lay in between. CDR3 length: 12 residues. The CDR3 loop reads CASSPSRGELFF. CDR3 DNA: TGTGCCAGCAGCCCCTCTAGGGGGGAGCTGTTTTTT.

V usage is TRBV29-1 and J usage is TRBJ2-7; D ambiguous. The ends were cut back, 1 base at V and 0 bases at J, with 7 bases in the middle. Germline loops: CDR1 SQVTM, CDR2 ANQGSEA. This CDR3 comprises 13 residues. CDR3 protein: CSVEGHSSYEQYF. In DNA form, the CDR3 reads TGCAGCGTTGAAGGACACAGCTCCTACGAGCAGTACTTC.

The V gene is TRBV7-9, the J gene TRBJ2-1, with D hard to call. Trimming shortened V by 2 bases and J by 8 bases, and 4 bases separated the two germline ends. CDR3 length equals 11 residues. Per the germline V gene, CDR1 is SEHNR and CDR2 is FQNEAQ (reference sequence). Here the CDR3 DNA reads TGTGCCAGCAGCTTAATCGATGAGCAGTTCTTC. This gives the protein CASSLIDEQFF.